These T cell receptor beta chains were read from a single sample in a study of T cell responses to AZD1222 COVID-19 vaccine. Profiled with immunoSEQ multiplex PCR; TCRdb holds only in-frame clones, not every one. The sample holds about 120,000 clones; about 90% are singletons and the top ten take roughly 5.4%. Sample: peripheral blood, taken on day 0 of AZD1222 vaccination. All receptors derive from an adult in good health. CDR3s include the opening cysteine and the closing phenylalanine or tryptophan. D genes are given only for firm matches.

v_gene: TRBV28; j_gene: TRBJ2-7; d_gene: TRBD2; CDR3aa: CASLRWGLAGGEQYF; CDR3nt: TGTGCCAGCCTGAGATGGGGACTAGCGGGGGGCGAGCAGTACTTC
v_gene: TRBV12-5; j_gene: TRBJ1-3; d_gene: .; CDR3aa: CASGHSGNTIYF; CDR3nt: TGTGCTAGTGGCCACTCTGGAAACACCATATATTTT
v_gene: TRBV5-1; j_gene: TRBJ1-2; d_gene: .; CDR3aa: CASSLAGGDYGYTF; CDR3nt: TGCGCCAGCAGCTTGGCCGGGGGGGACTATGGCTACACCTTC
v_gene: TRBV6-5; j_gene: TRBJ1-2; d_gene: TRBD1; CDR3aa: CASSPGQGTTYGYTF; CDR3nt: TGTGCCAGCAGTCCAGGACAGGGGACCACCTATGGCTACACCTTC
v_gene: TRBV10-1; j_gene: TRBJ2-1; d_gene: .; CDR3aa: CASSEGRGVYNEQFF; CDR3nt: TGCGCCAGCAGTGAGGGGAGAGGGGTGTACAATGAGCAGTTCTTC
v_gene: TRBV7-2; j_gene: TRBJ1-4; d_gene: .; CDR3aa: CASSADSSNEKLFF; CDR3nt: TGTGCCAGCAGCGCAGACAGCTCTAATGAAAAACTGTTTTTT
v_gene: TRBV5-8; j_gene: TRBJ2-7; d_gene: .; CDR3aa: CASTNGTPGEQYF; CDR3nt: TGTGCCAGCACCAACGGGACTCCGGGGGAGCAGTACTTC
v_gene: TRBV5-4; j_gene: TRBJ1-6; d_gene: .; CDR3aa: CASSVGVTGSNSPLHF; CDR3nt: TGTGCCAGCAGCGTGGGTGTCACCGGTTCTAATTCACCCCTCCACTTT
v_gene: TRBV6-5; j_gene: TRBJ1-5; d_gene: .; CDR3aa: CASRAGLGQPQHF; CDR3nt: TGTGCCAGCAGGGCAGGGTTGGGGCAGCCCCAGCATTTT
v_gene: TRBV4-2; j_gene: TRBJ2-1; d_gene: .; CDR3aa: CASSHTGSSYNEQFF; CDR3nt: TGTGCCAGCAGCCATACAGGGAGCTCCTACAATGAGCAGTTCTTC
v_gene: TRBV2; j_gene: TRBJ1-1; d_gene: .; CDR3aa: CASPKTRVTEAFF; CDR3nt: TGTGCCAGCCCGAAGACGAGGGTCACTGAAGCTTTCTTT
v_gene: TRBV11-2; j_gene: TRBJ1-2; d_gene: .; CDR3aa: CASSSGWDYGYTF; CDR3nt: TGTGCCAGCAGCTCGGGGTGGGACTATGGCTACACCTTC
v_gene: TRBV28; j_gene: TRBJ2-7; d_gene: TRBD1; CDR3aa: CASSFGQGAILHPDSYEQYF; CDR3nt: TGTGCCAGCAGTTTTGGACAGGGGGCAATCTTGCATCCAGACTCCTACGAGCAGTACTTC
v_gene: TRBV11-2; j_gene: TRBJ1-6; d_gene: TRBD1; CDR3aa: CASSFGTAGSPLHF; CDR3nt: TGTGCCAGCAGCTTCGGGACAGCGGGTTCACCCCTCCACTTT
v_gene: TRBV7-2; j_gene: TRBJ1-6; d_gene: TRBD1; CDR3aa: CASSFQGQVNSPLHF; CDR3nt: TGTGCCAGCAGCTTCCAGGGACAGGTTAATTCACCCCTCCACTTT